Detailed here is one T cell receptor (beta chain). The CDR3 is 16 residues long. The J segment lost 6 bases and the V segment lost 3 bases, leaving 9 bases of the junction unmatched. Germline assignment: CDR1 SGHRS and CDR2 YFSETQ. The sample comes from a study of shared clonotypes between healthy human individuals. Some clones are missing from TCRdb's copy, which holds only in-frame ones; the method was immunoSEQ multiplex PCR. Of 2,500,000 or so clones detected, 80% to 95% appear once; the ten largest clones hold 0.36%. The clonotype originates from a man between 18 and 29 years old in good health. Some clones in this sample may be carry-over from other donors' samples. The J gene is TRBJ1-6, the V gene TRBV5-1; 7 nucleotides agree with TRBD1. The material sequenced was naive CD4+ T cells from PBMCs. Subset given: CD45RA+ positively selected. This chain's CDR3 is CASSSGQLLFNSPLHF. The CDR3 nucleotides are TGCGCCAGCAGCTCGGGACAGTTACTATTTAATTCACCCCTCCACTTT.